Following are 29 T cell receptor beta chains from one sample sequenced in a study of prognosis after radiotherapy for stage I lung cancer. TCR beta CDR3 amplification from genomic DNA was performed by two-round multiplex PCR. Specific primers for each TRBV and TRBJ gene were what first-round PCR used. MiXCR, applied by TCRdb to the multiplex PCR reads, yields one record per CDR3 protein. The sample holds 20,000 or so distinct CDR3 sequences, roughly 44% seen once. The input for sequencing was PBMCs, taken before or after stereotactic body radiation therapy (not recorded which). The receptor source for this set is a donor over 45 with non-small cell lung cancer.

This sequence joins TRBV6-2 or TRBV6-3 and TRBJ2-1; 11 bases are a match to TRBD2. Losses at the gene ends were 6 bases for V and 5 bases for J; bases not matched to a gene: 12. This CDR3 has 17 residues. Germline lookup yields CDR1 MNHEY and CDR2 SVGEGT. CDR3 sequence: CASSRTNRGLADNEQFF. The CDR3 bases are TGTGCCAGCAGCCGTACCAACAGGGGACTAGCGGACAATGAGCAGTTCTTC.

With regard to this clonotype: The germline gene is not matched at one end of the junction; a read error may be the cause. The J gene is TRBJ2-7, the V gene TRBV6-1; perhaps TRBD1 as D (6 bases). Germline V gene data show CDR1 as MNHNS and CDR2 as SASEGT. The CDR3 runs to 14 residues. CDR3 protein: CVSSLGQPTGEQYF. The CDR3, as DNA: TGTGTCAGCAGCCTAGGACAGCCGACTGGCGAGCAGTACTTC.

This clonotype was counted at least ten times. The gene calls are TRBV7-9 and TRBJ2-7, with D possibly matching TRBD2 (5 bases). V was trimmed by 3 bases and J by 3 bases, leaving 12 bases between them. The CDR3 covers 14 residues. The germline CDR1 and CDR2 sequences are SEHNR and FQNEAQ (reference sequence). CDR3 DNA: TGTGCCAGCAGCTTGGAGGAGCGGAGCTACGAGCAGTACTTC. This gives the protein CASSLEERSYEQYF.

The chain joins TRBV11-3 to TRBJ2-1, with 10 bases identical to TRBD2. After removal of 7 bases from V and 7 bases from J, the junction contained 16 bases not matched to a gene. There are 17 residues in the CDR3. CDR1 and CDR2 (germline): SGHNT, YENEEA. The CDR3 spells CASIPWDSGRPGNEQFF. The DNA for the CDR3 is TGTGCCAGCATCCCATGGGATAGCGGGAGGCCCGGGAATGAGCAGTTCTTC.

For this clonotype: A read error may explain this, as a much larger clone is one base away. The rearrangement uses TRBV6-1 and TRBJ2-5; possibly TRBD1 for D (6 bases). Trimming shortened V by 8 bases and J by 0 bases, and 10 bases separated the two germline ends. Germline V gene lookup returns CDR1 MNHNS and CDR2 SASEGT. CDR3 length: 13 residues. As DNA, the CDR3 is TGTGCCAGCGCCACAGGGTACCAAGAGACCCAGTACTTC. It encodes CASATGYQETQYF.

This clonotype came up many times. The V and J genes are TRBV5-6 and TRBJ2-7; D is tentatively TRBD1 or TRBD2 (6 bases each). Germline V CDR1 and CDR2: SGHDT, YYEEEE. Trimming pared 0 bases from V and 6 bases from J, leaving 10 bases between. This CDR3 spans 13 amino acids. CDR3 sequence: CASSLGGGREQYF. The CDR3 DNA sequence: TGTGCCAGCAGCTTGGGTGGGGGGCGCGAGCAGTACTTC.

A single count supports this clonotype. J is TRBJ1-6 and V is TRBV6-2 or TRBV6-3; weak D call: TRBD1 (6 bases). The CDR3 runs to 14 residues. The V end was cut by 5 bases, the J end by 9 bases, with 14 bases between. Germline lookup yields CDR1 MNHEY and CDR2 SVGEGT. CDR3 residues: CASSPWGASSPLHF. The CDR3 nucleotides are TGTGCCAGCAGTCCATGGGGGGCAAGTTCACCCCTCCACTTT.

The table lists this clonotype with many counts. Here the CDR3 reads CASSLGDHSGNTIYF. DNA of the CDR3: TGTGCCAGCAGCTTGGGGGACCACTCTGGAAACACCATATATTTT. The chain is built from TRBV13 and TRBJ1-3; D might be TRBD1 (5 bases). V lost 3 bases, J lost 0 bases, and 9 bases lay in between. The CDR3 consists of 15 residues. Germline V gives CDR1 PRHDT, CDR2 FYEKMQ (reference sequence).

The V call is TRBV28, the J call TRBJ2-4; TRBD1 matches 9 bases. The germline V gene encodes CDR1 MDHEN and CDR2 SYDVKM. The J segment lost 0 bases and the V segment lost 6 bases, leaving 12 bases of the junction unmatched. This CDR3 contains 18 residues. The CDR3 protein is CASSPEGTGPLAKNIQYF. The CDR3 DNA is TGTGCCAGCAGCCCCGAGGGGACAGGGCCTCTAGCCAAAAACATTCAGTACTTC.

Many counts were recorded for this clonotype. J is TRBJ1-5 and V is TRBV19; D not resolved. CDR1 and CDR2 (germline): LNHDA, SQIVND (reference sequence). The CDR3 is 13 amino acids. Trimming removed 5 bases from V and 3 bases from J, with 8 bases in between. Here the CDR3 DNA reads TGTGCCAGTAGTCGGACTTACAATCAGCCCCAGCATTTT. This encodes CASSRTYNQPQHF.

The chain employs TRBV7-3 and TRBJ2-2, with D perhaps matching TRBD2 (6 bases). V lost 6 bases, J lost 3 bases, and 11 bases lay in between. The CDR3 has 14 residues. Germline values: CDR1 SGHTA, CDR2 FQGTGA. CDR3 protein: CASRYLADTGELFF. The CDR3 coding sequence is TGTGCCAGCAGATATTTAGCGGACACCGGGGAGCTGTTTTTT.

By sample share, this clonotype is medium-sized. This chain joins TRBV6-5 and TRBJ1-1; 7 nucleotides match TRBD1. The CDR3 consists of 16 residues. Germline lookup yields CDR1 MNHEY and CDR2 SVGAGI. J was trimmed by 4 bases and V by 0 bases; bases with no gene match: 8. For the CDR3, the DNA is TGTGCCAGCAGTTACTCGATTCAGGGGGGAAGCACTGAAGCTTTCTTT. Residues: CASSYSIQGGSTEAFF.

Details on this clonotype: Compared with germline, one end of the junction differs, possibly owing to a read error. CDR3 residues: CASGFVAGCVDGYTF. DNA of the CDR3: TGTGCCAGCGGTTTTGTCGCAGGGTGCGTGGATGGCTACACCTTC. The V gene is TRBV12-3 or TRBV12-4, the J gene TRBJ1-2; a possible D gene is TRBD1 (5 bases). This CDR3 spans 15 amino acids.

The sample holds many counts of this clonotype. The rearrangement joins TRBV20-1 to TRBJ2-7, with 8 bases identical to TRBD1. J was trimmed by 6 bases and V by 2 bases; bases with no gene match: 3. Germline loops: CDR1 DFQATT, CDR2 SNEGSKA (reference sequence). This CDR3 contains 12 residues. The CDR3 region has the DNA TGCAGTGCTAGATCGGACAGGGCCGAGCAGTACTTC. Translation gives CSARSDRAEQYF.

This chain connects TRBV27 to TRBJ2-1, with 7 bases matching TRBD1. CDR3 length: 15 amino acids. Germline CDR1 is MNHEY and CDR2 is SMNVEV (reference sequence). J lost 6 bases, V lost 8 bases, and 13 bases had no gene match. The chain's CDR3 is CASEGAAVSVNEQFF. The CDR3 region has the DNA TGTGCCAGCGAGGGGGCAGCGGTTTCAGTCAATGAGCAGTTCTTC.

This clonotype showed up just once. A read error may produce the germline difference seen at one junction end. This chain connects TRBV7-3 to TRBJ2-1, with D unresolved. Germline lookup yields CDR1 SGHTA and CDR2 FQGTGA. The CDR3 totals 13 residues. The CDR3 here is CASILACLNEQFF. The CDR3 DNA reads as TGTGCCAGCATCTTAGCCTGTCTCAATGAGCAGTTCTTC.

This clonotype was counted many times. The V call is TRBV7-6, the J call TRBJ2-7; a weak D match, TRBD1 (9 bases). CDR3 size: 18 residues. Per germline, CDR1 SGHVS and CDR2 FNYEAQ. Deletions cut 5 bases from V and 4 bases from J, with 27 bases between. CDR3 in DNA: TGTGCCAGCAGCCAGGGACAGGGACGGAGGACTAGCACGTACGAGCAGTACTTC. Residues: CASSQGQGRRTSTYEQYF.

Details on this clonotype: This may come from a read error, since a much larger clone is one base off. This rearrangement joins TRBV6-1 to TRBJ2-5; possible D gene TRBD1, 5 bases. Germline CDR1 MNHNS, CDR2 SASEGT. Trimming took off 7 bases at V and 5 bases at J, with 11 bases between the two ends. CDR3 size: 12 residues. The CDR3 loop is CASIQSGETQYF. The CDR3 bases are TGTGCCAGCATCCAATCAGGGGAGACCCAGTACTTC.

This clonotype occurred many times. The chain employs TRBV6-1 and TRBJ1-5, with 9 bases identical to TRBD1. Trimming took 7 bases from V and 0 from J; bases not matched to a gene: 10. The CDR3 spans 17 residues. Per the germline V gene, CDR1 is MNHNS and CDR2 is SASEGT. CDR3 DNA sequence: TGTGCCAGCAACCCCCGGACAGGGGTCCTTAGCAATCAGCCCCAGCATTTT. Translation: CASNPRTGVLSNQPQHF.

On this clonotype: Compared with germline, one end of the junction differs, possibly owing to a read error. The chain links TRBV7-2 to TRBJ1-6; D call uncertain. This CDR3 has 19 amino acids. Germline CDR1 SGHTA, CDR2 FQGNSA. DNA for the CDR3: TGTGCCAGCATCTTAGCCCAGTATAGCCTGGCGTCCTATAATTCACCCCTCCACTTT. Protein product: CASILAQYSLASYNSPLHF.

There are many counts of this clonotype. The rearrangement links TRBV7-2 to TRBJ2-3, with a weak D call TRBD2 (6 bases). This CDR3 has 15 residues. Per germline, CDR1 SGHTA and CDR2 FQGNSA. V was pared by 1 base and J by 4 bases, with 12 bases between. DNA of the CDR3: TGTGCCAGCAGCTTAGGGGAGGTGATACCAGATACGCAGTATTTT. Residues: CASSLGEVIPDTQYF.

The V call is TRBV20-1, the J call TRBJ2-7; D remains ambiguous. V lost 4 bases, J lost 7 bases, and 11 bases lay in between. This CDR3 is 11 amino acids long. The germline V gene encodes CDR1 DFQATT and CDR2 SNEGSKA (reference sequence). The CDR3 DNA is TGCAGTGCTATGTTTGGGTTGGAGCAGTACTTC. Its translation: CSAMFGLEQYF.

In its sample, this clonotype was seen many times. V usage is TRBV3-1 and J usage is TRBJ2-2; maybe TRBD1 (5 bases). Per the germline V gene, CDR1 is LGHDT and CDR2 is YNNKEL (reference sequence). Trimming shortened V by 1 base and J by 1 base, and 16 bases separated the two germline ends. This CDR3 region has 18 residues. The chain's CDR3 is CASSQVLRGHLNTGELFF. CDR3 DNA sequence: TGTGCCAGCAGCCAAGTCCTTCGAGGACATTTGAACACCGGGGAGCTGTTTTTT.

Many counts were recorded for this clonotype. The rearrangement uses TRBV6-2 or TRBV6-3 and TRBJ2-1; 11 positions agree with TRBD2. Losses at the gene ends were 6 bases for V and 0 bases for J; bases not matched to a gene: 10. Germline V gene lookup returns CDR1 MNHEY and CDR2 SVGEGT. The CDR3 runs 18 residues. The CDR3 nucleotides are TGTGCCAGCAGCACCGGAGGACTAGCGGGCAGCTCCTACAATGAGCAGTTCTTC. This sequence encodes CASSTGGLAGSSYNEQFF.

Of note for this clonotype: Mismatch with germline at one junction end may stem from a read error. The CDR3 sequence: CSAQWRGGTDKQYF. CDR3 DNA: TGCAGTGCTCAGTGGAGGGGGGGCACAGATAAGCAGTATTTT. The rearrangement joins TRBV20-1 to TRBJ2-3, with D perhaps matching TRBD2 (7 bases). Germline V lookup: CDR1 DFQATT, CDR2 SNEGSKA (reference sequence). The CDR3 has 14 residues.

This clonotype is labeled medium-sized. The J gene is TRBJ2-7, the V gene TRBV6-5, with 9 bases lining up with TRBD2. CDR1 and CDR2 from the germline V gene are MNHEY and SVGAGI. Unmatched junction bases numbered 9, after V lost 6 bases and J lost 0 bases. The CDR3 runs to 16 residues. For the CDR3, the DNA is TGTGCCAGCAGGGCCTCCTTGCGGGAGGGCTCCTACGAGCAGTACTTC. This codes for CASRASLREGSYEQYF.

This clonotype was seen a handful of times. With a much larger clone just one base away, this may be a read error. The V gene is TRBV6-1, the J gene TRBJ2-7; 9 bases map to TRBD2. The germline V gene has CDR1 MNHNS and CDR2 SASEGT. The CDR3 loop spans 13 amino acids. The ends lost 8 bases at V and 1 base at J; junction bases unmatched: 3. The DNA of the CDR3 is TGTGCCAGCGCGGGAGGGAGTTCCTACGAGCAGTACTTC. It translates to CASAGGSSYEQYF.

Relative to its sample, this clonotype is medium-sized. The chain couples TRBV27 to TRBJ2-7; 12 nucleotides align to TRBD2. V shed 6 bases and J 2 bases; nucleotides not matched to a gene: 2. This CDR3 region has 14 residues. Germline V gene lookup returns CDR1 MNHEY and CDR2 SMNVEV (reference sequence). The CDR3 DNA reads TGTGCCAGCAGAGGACTAGCGGGGACCTACGAGCAGTACTTC. Translating it yields CASRGLAGTYEQYF.

Note on this clonotype: Germline is not matched at one junction end, which may reflect a read error. This chain connects TRBV6-4 to TRBJ2-1; 7 bases line up with TRBD2. The CDR3 totals 16 residues. From germline, CDR1 is MRHNA and CDR2 SNTAGT. The CDR3: CASSYSHYREVYEQFF. The CDR3 DNA is TGTGCCAGCAGTTACTCTCACTATCGGGAGGTCTATGAGCAGTTCTTC.